The clone carrying this T cell receptor beta chain was picked up a small number of times. The antigen remains unidentified. This sample was included in a study of T-cell reconstitution after alpha-beta-depleted transplantation in children. General study results and limits: Alpha-beta T cells about two months after transplant reportedly derived from several hundred expanded graft clones. Newly made T cells mostly supplied T-cell counts and diversity one year after transplant. There were some patients whose high TCRbeta diversity at day 60 came from surviving recipient T cells and thymic progenitors.

Unique molecular identifiers were incorporated when the TCRbeta library was constructed. TCRdb passed the PCR reads through MiXCR, listing each CDR3 protein once. The sample lists around 110,000 distinct CDR3 sequences; approximately 10% were seen once. The CDR3 spans 12 residues. V gave up 5 bases and J gave up 8 bases, with 10 bases separating them. Material: PBMCs, obtained before TCRalphabeta/CD19-depleted stem cell transplant. J is TRBJ2-1 and V is TRBV12-3 or TRBV12-4; no clear D. This clonotype was obtained from a boy between 2 and 10 years old with acute lymphoblastic leukemia, due to receive a stem cell transplant. CDR3 nucleotides: TGTGCCAGCAGTGGCAAGGATCATGAGCAGTTCTTC. Protein product: CASSGKDHEQFF.